Described below is a single TCR beta chain sequence and its context. The repertoire was sequenced with immunoSEQ multiplex PCR; TCRdb's copy has only in-frame clones and lacks some. The data contain roughly 150,000 clones, 80% to 95% of them singletons. These data come from a study of T cell responses to AZD1222 COVID-19 vaccine. V gave up 0 bases and J gave up 9 bases; unmatched junction bases: 5. Germline CDR1 is SGHRS and CDR2 is YFSETQ. CDR3 length: 14 residues. The chain joins TRBV5-1 to TRBJ1-1, with TRBD1 matching over 10 bases. The clonotype was recovered from an adult in good health. The sample in question was peripheral blood, obtained on day 0 of AZD1222 vaccination. CDR3 nucleotides: TGCGCCAGCAGCTTGGGGAAGACAGGGGGCCAAGCTTTCTTT. Amino acid sequence: CASSLGKTGGQAFF.